A single count supports the clone carrying this T cell receptor beta chain. As yet, its antigen is unknown. The data are from a study of tumor-infiltrating lymphocytes in localized non-small cell lung cancer. Study in general: Each patient gave resected tumor and non-adjacent uninvolved lung tissue. Study results and caveats: Compared with uninvolved lung, tumors showed higher T cell infiltration by TCRbeta sequencing.

CDR1 and CDR2 from the germline V gene are SGHAT and FQNNGV. Deletions cut 2 bases from V and 4 bases from J, with 12 bases between. CDR3 length equals 15 residues. The repertoire was sequenced with immunoSEQ multiplex PCR; TCRdb's copy has only in-frame clones and lacks some. The table records thousands of clones, approximately 75% of them present only once. This receptor was obtained from a human donor with non-small cell lung cancer. Sequencing was carried out using uninvolved lung tissue not adjacent to the tumor. This chain joins TRBV11-2 and TRBJ2-1; maybe TRBD1 (5 bases). CDR3: CASSLSRVGYNEQFF. The DNA for the CDR3 is TGTGCCAGCAGCTTATCCAGGGTAGGATACAATGAGCAGTTCTTC.